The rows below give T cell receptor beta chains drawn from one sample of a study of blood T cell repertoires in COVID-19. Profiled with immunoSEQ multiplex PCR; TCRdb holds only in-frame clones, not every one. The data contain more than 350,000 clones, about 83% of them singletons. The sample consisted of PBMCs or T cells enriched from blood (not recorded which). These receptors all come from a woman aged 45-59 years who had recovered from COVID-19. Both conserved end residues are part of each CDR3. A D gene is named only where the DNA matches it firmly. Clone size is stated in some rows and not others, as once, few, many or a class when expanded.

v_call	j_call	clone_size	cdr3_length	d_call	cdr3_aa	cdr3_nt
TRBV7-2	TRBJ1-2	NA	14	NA	CASSRTDGRNGYTF	TGTGCCAGCAGCCGCACAGATGGGAGGAATGGCTACACCTTC
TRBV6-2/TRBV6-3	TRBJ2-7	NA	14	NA	CASSYPNLQYEQYF	TGTGCCAGCAGTTACCCTAACCTCCAATACGAGCAGTACTTC
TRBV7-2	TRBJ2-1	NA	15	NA	CASSFSGSSYNEQFF	TGTGCCAGCAGCTTTAGCGGTTCTTCCTACAATGAGCAGTTCTTC
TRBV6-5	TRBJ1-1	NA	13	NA	CASRPGGNTEAFF	TGTGCCAGCAGACCCGGAGGGAACACTGAAGCTTTCTTT
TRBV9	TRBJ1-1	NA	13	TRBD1	CASSPKGGAEAFF	TGTGCCAGCAGCCCCAAAGGGGGCGCTGAAGCTTTCTTT
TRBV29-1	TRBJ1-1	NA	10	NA	CSVWNTEAFF	TGCAGCGTCTGGAACACTGAAGCTTTCTTT
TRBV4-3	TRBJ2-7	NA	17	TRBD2	CASSQDFSPGGFYEQYF	TGCGCCAGCAGCCAAGATTTTTCTCCGGGGGGGTTTTACGAGCAGTACTTC
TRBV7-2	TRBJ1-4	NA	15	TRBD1	CASSSLTGGNEKLFF	TGTGCCAGCAGCTCCTTGACAGGGGGGAATGAAAAACTGTTTTTT
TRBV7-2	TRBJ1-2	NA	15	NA	CASSLFGSQGQSYTF	TGTGCCAGCAGCTTATTTGGCAGTCAGGGCCAGAGCTACACCTTC
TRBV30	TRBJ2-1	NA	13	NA	CAWNQRARNEQFF	TGTGCCTGGAACCAGCGGGCTAGAAATGAGCAGTTCTTC
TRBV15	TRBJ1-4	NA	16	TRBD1	CATSRDLGQGSEKLFF	TGTGCCACCAGCAGAGATCTGGGACAGGGAAGTGAAAAACTGTTTTTT
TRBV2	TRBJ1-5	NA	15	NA	CASSSSGAGNQPQHF	TGTGCCAGCAGTTCCTCAGGGGCTGGCAATCAGCCCCAGCATTTT
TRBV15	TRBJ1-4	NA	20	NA	CATSRAFFRGWDSTNEKLFF	TGTGCCACCAGCAGAGCCTTCTTTAGGGGCTGGGATTCAACTAATGAAAAACTGTTTTTT
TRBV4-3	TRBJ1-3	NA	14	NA	CASSHPDTGNTIYF	TGCGCCAGCAGCCATCCGGACACGGGAAACACCATATATTTT
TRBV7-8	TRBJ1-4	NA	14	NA	CASRPRGNNEKLFF	TGTGCCAGCAGGCCCCGGGGTAATAATGAAAAACTGTTTTTT
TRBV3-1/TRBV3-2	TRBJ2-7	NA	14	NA	CASSPPGTSYEQYF	TGTGCCAGCAGCCCCCCGGGGACTTCCTACGAGCAGTACTTC
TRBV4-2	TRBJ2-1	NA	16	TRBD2	CASSQGSSGAYNEQFF	TGTGCCAGCAGCCAAGGGTCCAGCGGGGCGTACAATGAGCAGTTCTTC
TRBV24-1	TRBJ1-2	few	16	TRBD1	CATKDLRDRVSYGYTF	TGTGCCACCAAAGATCTCCGGGACAGAGTTTCCTATGGCTACACCTTC
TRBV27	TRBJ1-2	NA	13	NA	CASSLDTGYGYTF	TGTGCCAGCAGTTTGGACACAGGCTATGGCTACACCTTC
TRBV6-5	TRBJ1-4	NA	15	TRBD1	CASSYSGQAGEKLFF	TGTGCCAGCAGTTACTCCGGACAGGCTGGGGAAAAACTGTTTTTT
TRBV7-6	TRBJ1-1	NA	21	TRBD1	CASSHNSGTGPRLGRWVQAFF	TGTGCCAGCAGCCACAACTCCGGGACAGGACCTCGCTTAGGGCGTTGGGTGCAAGCTTTCTTT
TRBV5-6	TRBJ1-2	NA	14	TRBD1	CASSLGGQGYGYTF	TGTGCCAGCAGCTTAGGCGGACAGGGATATGGCTACACCTTC
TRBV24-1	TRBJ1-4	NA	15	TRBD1	CATSDPYRDREKLFF	TGTGCCACCAGTGACCCCTACCGGGACAGGGAAAAACTGTTTTTT
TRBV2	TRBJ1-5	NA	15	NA	CASSGSGAGHQPQHF	TGTGCCAGCAGCGGATCTGGGGCAGGGCATCAGCCCCAGCATTTT
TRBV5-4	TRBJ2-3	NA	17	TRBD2	CASSLLLGRGGLDTQYF	TGTGCCAGCAGCTTGCTGTTAGGGCGGGGGGGCTTAGATACGCAGTATTTT
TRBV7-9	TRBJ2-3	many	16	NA	CASSLVEAGKGDTQYF	TGTGCCAGCAGCTTAGTCGAGGCGGGGAAGGGAGATACGCAGTATTTT
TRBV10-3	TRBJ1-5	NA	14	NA	CAISEPGENQPQHF	TGTGCCATCAGTGAGCCGGGAGAGAATCAGCCCCAGCATTTT
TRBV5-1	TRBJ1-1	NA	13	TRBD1	CASSPGGYTEAFF	TGCGCCAGCTCCCCAGGGGGTTACACTGAAGCTTTCTTT
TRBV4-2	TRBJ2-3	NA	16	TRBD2	CASSQEGRGAKDTQYF	TGTGCCAGCAGCCAAGAAGGGCGGGGGGCTAAAGATACGCAGTATTTT
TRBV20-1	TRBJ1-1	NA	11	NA	CSARGVFGAFF	TGCAGTGCTAGAGGGGTTTTCGGGGCTTTCTTT
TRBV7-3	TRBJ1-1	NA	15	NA	CASSLLAGGEAEAFF	TGTGCCAGCAGCTTGCTGGCGGGGGGCGAAGCTGAAGCTTTCTTT
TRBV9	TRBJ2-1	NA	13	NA	CASSVEQGNEQFF	TGTGCCAGCAGCGTAGAGCAGGGCAATGAGCAGTTCTTC
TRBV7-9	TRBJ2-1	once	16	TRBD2	CASSLEPGLAYNEQFF	TGTGCCAGCAGCCTCGAGCCGGGACTAGCCTACAATGAGCAGTTCTTC
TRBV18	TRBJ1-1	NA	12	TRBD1	CASSPSGGAPFF	TGTGCCAGCTCACCATCAGGGGGCGCGCCTTTCTTT
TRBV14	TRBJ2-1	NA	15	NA	CASSQLPGYYNEQFF	TGTGCCAGCAGCCAGCTTCCAGGGTACTACAATGAGCAGTTCTTC
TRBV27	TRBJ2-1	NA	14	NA	CASSLWARQDEQFF	TGTGCCAGCAGTTTATGGGCCCGTCAGGATGAGCAGTTCTTC
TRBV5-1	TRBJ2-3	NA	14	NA	CASSRTYPGSRQYF	TGCGCCAGCAGCCGGACCTATCCGGGATCCCGGCAGTATTTT
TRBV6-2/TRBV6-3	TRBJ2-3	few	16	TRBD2	CASSHGLAGGTDTQYF	TGTGCCAGCAGCCACGGACTAGCGGGGGGGACAGATACGCAGTATTTT
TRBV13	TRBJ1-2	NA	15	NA	CASSFSGEVSYGYTF	TGTGCCAGCAGCTTTTCCGGGGAAGTAAGCTATGGCTACACCTTC
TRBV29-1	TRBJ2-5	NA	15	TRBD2	CSVGLAGARGETQYF	TGCAGCGTTGGATTAGCGGGGGCCAGGGGAGAGACCCAGTACTTC
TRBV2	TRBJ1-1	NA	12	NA	CASSGMNTEAFF	TGTGCCAGTTCAGGCATGAACACTGAAGCTTTCTTT